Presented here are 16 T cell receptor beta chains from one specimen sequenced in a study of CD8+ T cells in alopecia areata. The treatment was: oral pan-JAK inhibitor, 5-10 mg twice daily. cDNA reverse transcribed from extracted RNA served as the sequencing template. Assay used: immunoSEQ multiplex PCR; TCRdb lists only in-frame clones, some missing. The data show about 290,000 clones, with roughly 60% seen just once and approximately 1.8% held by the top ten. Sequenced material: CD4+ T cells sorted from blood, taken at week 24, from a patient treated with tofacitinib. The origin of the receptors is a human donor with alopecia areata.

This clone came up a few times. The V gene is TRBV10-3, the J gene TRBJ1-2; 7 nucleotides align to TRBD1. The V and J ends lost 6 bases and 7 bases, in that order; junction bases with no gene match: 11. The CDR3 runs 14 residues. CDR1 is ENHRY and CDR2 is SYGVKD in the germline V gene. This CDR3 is CAISRTGSTFGYTF. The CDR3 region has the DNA TGTGCCATCAGCCGGACAGGCTCCACCTTTGGCTACACCTTC.

CDR3 sequence reads: CASSQDQGETQYF. The CDR3 bases are TGTGCCAGCAGCCAAGATCAGGGCGAGACCCAGTACTTC. The chain joins TRBV4-2 to TRBJ2-5; D might be TRBD1 (5 bases). The CDR3 contains 13 residues. Germline loops: CDR1 LGHNA, CDR2 YNFKEQ. V lost 0 bases to trimming and J lost 5 bases, with 7 bases between them.

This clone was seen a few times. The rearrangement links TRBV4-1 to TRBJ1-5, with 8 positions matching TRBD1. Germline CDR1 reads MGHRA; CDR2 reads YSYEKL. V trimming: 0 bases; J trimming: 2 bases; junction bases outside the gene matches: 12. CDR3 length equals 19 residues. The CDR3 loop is CASSQDQDRELDGNQPQHF. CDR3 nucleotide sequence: TGCGCCAGCAGCCAAGACCAGGACAGGGAGCTCGATGGCAATCAGCCCCAGCATTTT.

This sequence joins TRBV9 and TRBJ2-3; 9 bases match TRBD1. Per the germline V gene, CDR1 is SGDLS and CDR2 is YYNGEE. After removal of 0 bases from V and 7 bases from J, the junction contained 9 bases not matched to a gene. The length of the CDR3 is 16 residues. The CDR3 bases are TGTGCCAGCAGCGTAGGAGGGGACAGGGTCGTGTATACGCAGTATTTT. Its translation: CASSVGGDRVVYTQYF.

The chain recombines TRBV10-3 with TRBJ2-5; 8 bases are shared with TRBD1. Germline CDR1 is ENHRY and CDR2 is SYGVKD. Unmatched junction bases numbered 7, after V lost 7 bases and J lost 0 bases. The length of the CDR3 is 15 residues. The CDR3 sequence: CAIMSAGGHQETQYF. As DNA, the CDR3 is TGTGCCATCATGTCGGCAGGGGGCCACCAAGAGACCCAGTACTTC.

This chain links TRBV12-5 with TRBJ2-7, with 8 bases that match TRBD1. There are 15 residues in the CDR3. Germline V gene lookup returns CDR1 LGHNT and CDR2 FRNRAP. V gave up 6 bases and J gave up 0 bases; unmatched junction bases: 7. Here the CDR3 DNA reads TGTGCTAGTGGCCCGGACAGGGCGAGCTCCTACGAGCAGTACTTC. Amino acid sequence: CASGPDRASSYEQYF.

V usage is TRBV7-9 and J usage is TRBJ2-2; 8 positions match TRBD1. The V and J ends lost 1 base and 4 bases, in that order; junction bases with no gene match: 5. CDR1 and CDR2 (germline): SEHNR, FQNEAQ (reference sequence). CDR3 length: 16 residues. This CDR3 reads CASSLDQGAPTGELFF. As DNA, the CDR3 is TGTGCCAGCAGCTTAGATCAGGGGGCGCCCACCGGGGAGCTGTTTTTT.

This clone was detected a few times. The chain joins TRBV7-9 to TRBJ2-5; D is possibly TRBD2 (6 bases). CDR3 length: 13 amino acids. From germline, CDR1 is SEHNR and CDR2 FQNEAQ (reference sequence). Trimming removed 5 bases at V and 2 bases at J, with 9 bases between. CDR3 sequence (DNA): TGTGCCAGCAGCCTGACTAGACAAGAGACCCAGTACTTC. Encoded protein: CASSLTRQETQYF.

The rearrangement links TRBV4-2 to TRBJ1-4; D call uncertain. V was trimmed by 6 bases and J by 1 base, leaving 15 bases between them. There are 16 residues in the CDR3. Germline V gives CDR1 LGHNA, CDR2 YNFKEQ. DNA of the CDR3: TGTGCCAGCAGTCCTCCTTTGGGCGGAACTAATGAAAAACTGTTTTTT. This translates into CASSPPLGGTNEKLFF.

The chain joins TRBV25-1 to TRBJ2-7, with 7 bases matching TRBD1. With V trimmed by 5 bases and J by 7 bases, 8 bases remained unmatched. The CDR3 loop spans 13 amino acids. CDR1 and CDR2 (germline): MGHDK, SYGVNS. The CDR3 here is CASSTTGLGEQYF. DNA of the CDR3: TGTGCCAGCAGTACGACAGGGTTGGGGGAGCAGTACTTC.

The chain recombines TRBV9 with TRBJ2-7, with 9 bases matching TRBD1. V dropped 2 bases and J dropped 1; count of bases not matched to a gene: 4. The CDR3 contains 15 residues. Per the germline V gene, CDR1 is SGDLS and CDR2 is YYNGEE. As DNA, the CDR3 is TGTGCCAGCAGCGTTACAGGGGGCCTGTCCTACGAGCAGTACTTC. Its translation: CASSVTGGLSYEQYF.

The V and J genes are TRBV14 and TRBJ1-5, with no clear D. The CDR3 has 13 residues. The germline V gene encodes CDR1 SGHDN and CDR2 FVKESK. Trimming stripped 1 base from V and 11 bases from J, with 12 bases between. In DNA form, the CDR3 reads TGTGCCAGCAGCCAAGGTGGGAATCGGGCCCAGCATTTT. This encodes CASSQGGNRAQHF.

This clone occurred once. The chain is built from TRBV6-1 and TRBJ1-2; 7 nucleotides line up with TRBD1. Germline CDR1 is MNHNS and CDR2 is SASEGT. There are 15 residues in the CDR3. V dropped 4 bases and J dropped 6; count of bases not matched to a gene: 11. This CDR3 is CASSGLQGSGDGYTF. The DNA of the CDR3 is TGTGCCAGCAGTGGCCTACAGGGGAGCGGCGATGGCTACACCTTC.

The CDR3 DNA reads TGTGCCAGCAGTAGACTAGCGGGGGGGCAAGAGACCCAGTACTTC. Its translation is CASSRLAGGQETQYF. The gene calls are TRBV6-5 and TRBJ2-5; 14 bases match TRBD2. Germline assignment: CDR1 MNHEY and CDR2 SVGAGI. The CDR3 consists of 15 residues. The junction had 1 base not matched to a gene; V was cut back by 5 bases and J by 2 bases.

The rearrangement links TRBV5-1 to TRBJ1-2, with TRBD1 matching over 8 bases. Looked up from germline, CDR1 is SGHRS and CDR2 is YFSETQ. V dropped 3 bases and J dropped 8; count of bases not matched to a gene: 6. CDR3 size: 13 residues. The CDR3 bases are TGCGCCAGCAGCTCCGGACAGGGAGAAGGCTACACCTTC. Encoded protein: CASSSGQGEGYTF.

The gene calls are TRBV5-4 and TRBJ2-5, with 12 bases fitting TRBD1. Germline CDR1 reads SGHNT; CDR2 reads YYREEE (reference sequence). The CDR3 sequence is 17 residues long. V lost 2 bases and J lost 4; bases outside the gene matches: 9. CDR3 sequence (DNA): TGTGCCAGCAGCTTTGGGGGGGACAGGGGGCTTCGAGAGACCCAGTACTTC. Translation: CASSFGGDRGLRETQYF.